These T cell receptor beta chains were read from a single sample in a study of blood T cell repertoires in COVID-19. The repertoire was sequenced with immunoSEQ multiplex PCR; TCRdb's copy has only in-frame clones and lacks some. The table lists about 410,000 clones, approximately 90% of them singletons. Material for sequencing was peripheral blood. The source is a woman in her 30s with active or convalescent COVID-19. The CDR3 runs from the conserved cysteine through the conserved F or W. A D gene is named only where the DNA matches it firmly. Only part of the rows carry a size: once, few, many, or a class if the clone is expanded.

d_call: TRBD2
clone_size: NA
j_call: TRBJ2-1
v_call: TRBV2
cdr3_nt: TGTGCCGGAAGACTAGCGGGGGGTTACAATGAGCAGTTCTTC
cdr3_aa: CAGRLAGGYNEQFF

d_call: NA
clone_size: NA
j_call: TRBJ1-1
v_call: TRBV4-1
cdr3_nt: TGCGCCAGCAGCCACCGGACAAACGCTCTATCTTCCACTGAAGCTTTCTTT
cdr3_aa: CASSHRTNALSSTEAFF

d_call: NA
clone_size: NA
j_call: TRBJ1-2
v_call: TRBV12-2
cdr3_nt: TGTGCAAGTCGCTTAGAAGGAGGGGGCGGATCTTATGGCTACACCTTC
cdr3_aa: CASRLEGGGGSYGYTF

d_call: TRBD2
clone_size: NA
j_call: TRBJ2-5
v_call: TRBV5-1
cdr3_nt: TGCGCCAGCAGCCGGAGGCGGGGGGGCCAAGAGACCCAGTACTTC
cdr3_aa: CASSRRRGGQETQYF

d_call: NA
clone_size: NA
j_call: TRBJ2-7
v_call: TRBV30
cdr3_nt: TGTGCCTGGAATCAGGGGTCCCTATCTGACGAGCAGTACTTC
cdr3_aa: CAWNQGSLSDEQYF

d_call: TRBD1
clone_size: once
j_call: TRBJ1-2
v_call: TRBV5-4
cdr3_nt: TGTGCCAGCAGCCCAGACAGGGGAGTCTCGGCTGGCTACACCTTC
cdr3_aa: CASSPDRGVSAGYTF

d_call: NA
clone_size: NA
j_call: TRBJ1-2
v_call: TRBV11-2
cdr3_nt: TGTGCCAGCAGCTTACACGCTCGGGGGAACTATGGCTACACCTTC
cdr3_aa: CASSLHARGNYGYTF

d_call: TRBD2
clone_size: NA
j_call: TRBJ2-1
v_call: TRBV7-9
cdr3_nt: TGTGCCAGCAGCTTACGCAAAACTCGGGAGGGCCCCTACAATGAGCAGTTCTTC
cdr3_aa: CASSLRKTREGPYNEQFF

d_call: NA
clone_size: NA
j_call: TRBJ1-4
v_call: TRBV6-5
cdr3_nt: TGTGCCAGCAGTATCCTCGCTAATGAAAAACTGTTTTTT
cdr3_aa: CASSILANEKLFF

d_call: TRBD2
clone_size: NA
j_call: TRBJ2-5
v_call: TRBV5-1
cdr3_nt: TGCGCCAGCAGCTTGACTAGCGGCGGGGAGACCCAGTACTTC
cdr3_aa: CASSLTSGGETQYF

d_call: TRBD1
clone_size: few
j_call: TRBJ2-5
v_call: TRBV5-1
cdr3_nt: TGCGCCAGCAGCGACGGACAGGTGCTCGGGGAGACCCAGTACTTC
cdr3_aa: CASSDGQVLGETQYF

d_call: NA
clone_size: NA
j_call: TRBJ1-3
v_call: TRBV5-5
cdr3_nt: TGTGCCAGCAGCCCCGGGACACAATCTGGAAACACCATATATTTT
cdr3_aa: CASSPGTQSGNTIYF

d_call: NA
clone_size: NA
j_call: TRBJ2-5
v_call: TRBV4-1
cdr3_nt: TGCGCCAGCAGCGAAAACGGAGGCGGAGAGACCCAGTACTTC
cdr3_aa: CASSENGGGETQYF

d_call: TRBD2
clone_size: NA
j_call: TRBJ2-2
v_call: TRBV10-1
cdr3_nt: TGCGCCAGCAGCAGACTAGCGGAGAACACCGGGGAGCTGTTTTTT
cdr3_aa: CASSRLAENTGELFF

d_call: NA
clone_size: NA
j_call: TRBJ1-2
v_call: TRBV2
cdr3_nt: TGTGCCAGCAGTGATCCCGCAGCGATACTGAACTATGGCTACACCTTC
cdr3_aa: CASSDPAAILNYGYTF

d_call: TRBD2
clone_size: once
j_call: TRBJ2-2
v_call: TRBV10-1
cdr3_nt: TGCGCCAGCAGTGTCGAGCGGGGGGGCCAAATTAACACCGGGGAGCTGTTTTTT
cdr3_aa: CASSVERGGQINTGELFF

d_call: TRBD1
clone_size: once
j_call: TRBJ2-1
v_call: TRBV18
cdr3_nt: TGTGCCAGCTGGCCGGGACAGGGGATTAAGAATGAGCAGTTCTTC
cdr3_aa: CASWPGQGIKNEQFF

d_call: NA
clone_size: NA
j_call: TRBJ2-7
v_call: TRBV2
cdr3_nt: TGTGCCAGCAGTGAAAGGACGGGACAACCTCCCGAGCAGTACTTC
cdr3_aa: CASSERTGQPPEQYF

d_call: TRBD1
clone_size: NA
j_call: TRBJ1-4
v_call: TRBV2
cdr3_nt: TGTGCCAGCAGTGGTAGAGGGGACAGAGGTGAAAAACTGTTTTTT
cdr3_aa: CASSGRGDRGEKLFF

d_call: NA
clone_size: NA
j_call: TRBJ1-6
v_call: TRBV19
cdr3_nt: TGTGCCAGTAGTATTCAGAGACAAGACGGATCACCCCTCCACTTT
cdr3_aa: CASSIQRQDGSPLHF

d_call: NA
clone_size: NA
j_call: TRBJ2-7
v_call: TRBV3-1/TRBV3-2
cdr3_nt: TGTGCCAGCAGCCATGGAGCTAGCGAGCAGTACTTC
cdr3_aa: CASSHGASEQYF

d_call: NA
clone_size: NA
j_call: TRBJ2-7
v_call: TRBV10-3
cdr3_nt: TGTGCCATCAGTGAGTCTAGGGCAGGGGTCTACGAGCAGTACTTC
cdr3_aa: CAISESRAGVYEQYF